These 10 T cell receptor beta chains originate from one sample sequenced in a study of CD8+CD57+ T cells in acquired aplastic anemia. Genomic DNA provided the template from which TCR beta VDJ and CDR3 profiles were obtained. Using its own MiXCR run on the reads, TCRdb lists one record per CDR3 protein. This table holds more than 45,000 distinct CDR3 sequences, 55% to 75% found once. The sequenced sample consisted of sorted CD4+, CD8+, or CD8+CD57+ T cells (not recorded which) from PBMCs. Receptors originate from a human donor in good health, serving as a control.

This clonotype was found a few times. The rearrangement joins TRBV7-2 to TRBJ2-5; 12 bases are a match to TRBD1. There are 17 residues in the CDR3. Germline CDR1 SGHTA, CDR2 FQGNSA. V lost 0 bases, J lost 3 bases, and 5 bases stayed unmatched. The CDR3 reads CASSLALGTGGEETQYF. CDR3 bases: TGTGCCAGCAGCTTAGCCCTAGGGACAGGGGGCGAAGAGACCCAGTACTTC.

This clonotype appeared once. The genes are TRBV7-6 and TRBJ1-2; possible D gene TRBD1, 5 bases. Germline V gene sequence: CDR1 SGHVS, CDR2 FNYEAQ. V dropped 4 bases and J dropped 7 bases, with 16 bases sitting between them. CDR3 length equals 14 residues. CDR3 in DNA: TGTGCCAGCAGCTCTGGGACCGAGGCATCTGGCTACACCTTC. This gives the protein CASSSGTEASGYTF.

This sequence joins TRBV24-1 and TRBJ2-7; no definite D call. The CDR3 sequence is 15 residues long. Germline CDR1 reads KGHDR; CDR2 reads SFDVKD. V gave up 7 bases and J gave up 3 bases, with 18 bases separating them. CDR3 in amino acids: CATRDPRAEDYEQYF. CDR3 bases: TGTGCCACCAGGGATCCTCGGGCTGAGGACTACGAGCAGTACTTC.

The J gene is TRBJ2-1, the V gene TRBV25-1; D gene unclear. Germline assignment: CDR1 MGHDK and CDR2 SYGVNS. The CDR3 length is 15 residues. Trimming stripped 2 bases from V and 3 bases from J, with 11 bases between. The CDR3 reads CASSETHSSYNEQFF. CDR3 nucleotides: TGTGCCAGCAGTGAAACCCACAGTAGCTACAATGAGCAGTTCTTC.

The chain carries TRBV29-1 and TRBJ2-7; 10 bases align to TRBD1. The germline CDR1 and CDR2 sequences are SQVTM and ANQGSEA. The CDR3 runs 11 residues. V gave up 7 bases and J gave up 7 bases; unmatched junction bases: 4. Written as DNA, the CDR3 is TGCAGCGGGGGACAGGGGCGGGAGCAGTACTTC. This gives the protein CSGGQGREQYF.

The V gene is TRBV10-3, the J gene TRBJ2-7; 8 nucleotides agree with TRBD1. The CDR3 consists of 14 residues. V lost 4 bases to trimming and J lost 2 bases; unmatched junction nucleotides: 4. The V gene's germline CDR1 is ENHRY and CDR2 SYGVKD. The CDR3 loop reads CAISGTGPAYEQYF. In nucleotides, the CDR3 is TGTGCCATCAGTGGGACAGGGCCCGCCTACGAGCAGTACTTC.

The table lists this clonotype with a few counts. One end of the junction does not line up with germline, which may come from a read error. The gene calls are TRBV10-2 and TRBJ1-4, with D perhaps TRBD1 (5 bases). Germline V CDR1 and CDR2: WSHSY, SAAADI. The length of the CDR3 is 17 residues. The CDR3 nucleotides read TGCGCCCGCAGGGACCCCTACAATGAGCAGGGTAATGAAAAACTGTTTTTT. This translates into CARRDPYNEQGNEKLFF.

The chain links TRBV19 to TRBJ2-1; D not resolved. Germline V gives CDR1 LNHDA, CDR2 SQIVND (reference sequence). V lost 7 bases and J 5 bases, leaving 12 bases between the germline ends. CDR3 length: 13 amino acids. The CDR3 protein is CASKDLENNEQFF. In nucleotides, the CDR3 is TGTGCCAGTAAGGACCTAGAGAACAATGAGCAGTTCTTC. Variable domain in full (rest from reference TRBV19 and TRBJ2-1): DGGITQSPKYLFRKEGQNVTLSCEQNLNHDAMYWYRQDPGQGLRLIYYSQIVNDFQKGDIAEGYSVSREKKESFPLTVTSAQKNPTAFYLCASKDLENNEQFFGPGTRLTVL.

This clonotype was found once. The V gene is TRBV15, the J gene TRBJ2-5; D might be TRBD2 (5 bases). V lost 1 base and J 5 bases, leaving 14 bases between the germline ends. The CDR3 loop spans 15 amino acids. Germline CDR1 LNHNV, CDR2 YYDKDF (reference sequence). This chain's CDR3 is CATSRGESLWETQYF. As DNA, the CDR3 is TGTGCCACCAGCAGAGGGGAGAGTTTGTGGGAGACCCAGTACTTC.

The chain couples TRBV9 to TRBJ1-6; D ambiguous. Germline CDR1 reads SGDLS; CDR2 reads YYNGEE. CDR3 length: 15 amino acids. The V end was cut by 6 bases, the J end by 2 bases, with 12 bases between. In DNA form, the CDR3 reads TGTGCCAGCACCAGTGAGGCCACCTATAATTCACCCCTCCACTTT. Its protein product is CASTSEATYNSPLHF. Full variable domain (outside the CDR3, taken from reference TRBV9 and TRBJ1-6): DSGVTQTPKHLITATGQRVTLRCSPRSGDLSVYWYQQSLDQGLQFLIQYYNGEERAKGNILERFSAQQFPDLHSELNLSSLELGDSALYFCASTSEATYNSPLHFGNGTRLTVT.